This T cell receptor beta chain was captured in a study of T cells in Graves' hyperthyroidism and ophthalmopathy. Points from the study as a whole: A model using 13 V-J features told ophthalmopathy apart from stable hyperthyroidism. Most thyroid clonotypes that were expanded above 0.001 also turned up in blood.

Exclusion of patients followed from uncontrolled infection, other autoimmune disease, pregnancy or lactation. Diagnosis rested on symptoms, serum thyroxine and TRAb, thyroid ultrasound, and orbital computed tomography. The germline V and J ends were trimmed by 4 bases and 5 bases, with 18 bases remaining between them. This CDR3 contains 16 residues. CDR1 is SGHRS and CDR2 is YFSETQ in the germline V gene. Amplified TCR beta CDR3 regions derived from RNA transcripts. TCR CDR3 regions were first amplified by RT-PCR with HTBI primers. TCRdb used MiXCR to reprocess the multiplex PCR reads, holding one entry per CDR3 protein. Here the sample spans over 650,000 distinct CDR3 sequences, over 40% being singletons. Turning to this clonotype: Its specificity is unknown.

V and J are TRBV5-1 and TRBJ2-2, with a weak D call TRBD2 (6 bases). Sequencing was done on a sample of peripheral blood or thyroid tissue (not recorded which). The TCR sequence derives from an adult man with Graves' disease, either hyperthyroidism or ophthalmopathy (not recorded which). CDR3 region: CASSVERGRRTGELFF. The CDR3 DNA follows: TGCGCCAGCAGCGTTGAACGGGGGAGGAGGACCGGGGAGCTGTTTTTT.